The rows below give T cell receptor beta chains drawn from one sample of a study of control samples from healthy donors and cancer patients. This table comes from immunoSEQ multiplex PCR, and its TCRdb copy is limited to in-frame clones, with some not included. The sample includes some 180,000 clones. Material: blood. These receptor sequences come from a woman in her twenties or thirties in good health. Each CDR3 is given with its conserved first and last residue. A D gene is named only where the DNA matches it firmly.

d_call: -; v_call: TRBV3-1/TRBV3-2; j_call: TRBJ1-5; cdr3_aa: CASSLILDGQPQHF; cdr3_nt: TGTGCCAGCAGCTTAATATTGGACGGGCAGCCCCAGCATTTT
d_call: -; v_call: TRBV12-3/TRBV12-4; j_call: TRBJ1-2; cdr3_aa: CASSPGYGYTF; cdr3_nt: TGTGCCAGCAGTCCAGGGTATGGCTACACCTTC
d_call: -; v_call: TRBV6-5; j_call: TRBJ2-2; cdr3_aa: CASSQGTWGTGELFF; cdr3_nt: TGTGCCAGCAGTCAGGGGACATGGGGCACCGGGGAGCTGTTTTTT
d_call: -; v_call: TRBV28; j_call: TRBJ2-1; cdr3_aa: CASSLYRMDEQFF; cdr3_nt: TGTGCCAGCAGTTTATACAGGATGGATGAGCAGTTCTTC
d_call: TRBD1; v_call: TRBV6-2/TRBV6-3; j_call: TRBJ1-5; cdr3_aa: CASSTRTGRGLFYSNQPQHF; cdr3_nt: TGTGCCAGCAGTACCCGGACAGGGAGGGGTCTTTTTTATAGCAATCAGCCCCAGCATTTT
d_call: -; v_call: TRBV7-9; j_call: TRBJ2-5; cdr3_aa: CASSLVPGPKGETQYF; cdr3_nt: TGTGCCAGCAGCTTAGTCCCGGGACCTAAAGGGGAGACCCAGTACTTC
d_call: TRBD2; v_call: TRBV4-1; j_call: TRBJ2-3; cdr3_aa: CASSHGTIYTDTQYF; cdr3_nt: TGCGCCAGCAGCCATGGGACTATTTACACAGATACGCAGTATTTT
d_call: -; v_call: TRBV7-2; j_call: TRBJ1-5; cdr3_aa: CASSLDGVSRPQHF; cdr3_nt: TGTGCCAGCAGCTTAGATGGGGTCTCGAGGCCCCAGCATTTT
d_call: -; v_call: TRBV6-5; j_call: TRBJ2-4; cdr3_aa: CASSYSGAGDIQYF; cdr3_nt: TGTGCCAGCAGTTACTCAGGGGCTGGGGACATTCAGTACTTC
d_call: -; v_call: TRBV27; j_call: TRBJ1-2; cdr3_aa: CASSPQPGPLREGYTF; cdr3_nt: TGTGCCAGCAGCCCCCAGCCGGGGCCCCTTAGGGAGGGCTACACCTTC
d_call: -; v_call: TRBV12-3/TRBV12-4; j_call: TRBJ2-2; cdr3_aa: CASSLYGELFF; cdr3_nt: TGTGCCAGCAGTTTATACGGGGAGCTGTTTTTT
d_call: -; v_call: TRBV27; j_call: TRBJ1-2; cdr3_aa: CASSRGTPRYGYTF; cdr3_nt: TGTGCCAGCAGTCGAGGGACTCCCAGGTATGGCTACACCTTC
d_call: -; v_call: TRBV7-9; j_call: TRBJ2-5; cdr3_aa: CASSLGGGPETQYF; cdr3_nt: TGTGCCAGCAGCTTGGGCGGGGGCCCCGAGACCCAGTACTTC
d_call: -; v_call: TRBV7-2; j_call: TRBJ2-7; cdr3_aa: CASSSDRYSYEQYF; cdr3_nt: TGTGCCAGCAGCTCCGACAGGTACTCCTACGAGCAGTACTTC
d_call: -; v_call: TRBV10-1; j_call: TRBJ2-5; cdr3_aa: CASSESGGQETQYF; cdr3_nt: TGCGCCAGCAGTGAGTCAGGGGGGCAAGAGACCCAGTACTTC
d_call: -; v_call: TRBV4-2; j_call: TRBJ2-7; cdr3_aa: CASSPPGQDYEQYF; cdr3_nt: TGTGCCAGCAGCCCACCGGGACAAGACTACGAGCAGTACTTC
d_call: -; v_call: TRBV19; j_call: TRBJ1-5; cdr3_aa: CASSEAGTLSNQPQHF; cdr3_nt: TGTGCCAGTAGTGAAGCAGGGACCCTTAGCAATCAGCCCCAGCATTTT
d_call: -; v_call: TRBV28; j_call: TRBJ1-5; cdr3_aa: CASSFGYSNQPQHF; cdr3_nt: TGTGCCAGCAGTTTTGGTTATAGCAATCAGCCCCAGCATTTT
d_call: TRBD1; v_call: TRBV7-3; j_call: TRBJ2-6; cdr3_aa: CASSLGTGGPGANVLTF; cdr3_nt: TGTGCCAGCAGCTTAGGGACAGGGGGCCCTGGGGCCAACGTCCTGACTTTC
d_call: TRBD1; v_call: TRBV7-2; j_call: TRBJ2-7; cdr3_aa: CASSLKSGQTYEQYF; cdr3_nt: TGTGCCAGCAGCCTTAAATCGGGACAGACTTACGAGCAGTACTTC
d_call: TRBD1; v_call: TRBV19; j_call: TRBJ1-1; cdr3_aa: CASSSNRGRRAFF; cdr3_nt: TGTGCCAGTAGCTCAAATAGGGGGCGCAGAGCTTTCTTT
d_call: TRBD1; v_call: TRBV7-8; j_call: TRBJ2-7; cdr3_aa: CASSTTGTTYEQYF; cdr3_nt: TGTGCCAGCAGCACGACAGGGACCACTTACGAGCAGTACTTC
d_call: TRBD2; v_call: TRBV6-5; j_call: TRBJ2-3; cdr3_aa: CASSYTSGRNTQYF; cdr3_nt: TGTGCCAGCAGTTACACTAGCGGGCGGAATACGCAGTATTTT
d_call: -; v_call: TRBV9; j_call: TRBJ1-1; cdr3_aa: CASSVDVGMGTEAFF; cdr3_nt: TGTGCCAGCAGCGTAGACGTAGGGATGGGGACTGAAGCTTTCTTT
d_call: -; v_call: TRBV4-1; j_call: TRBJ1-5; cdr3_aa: CASSQDPTSKSPQHF; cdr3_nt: TGCGCCAGCAGCCAAGATCCTACAAGTAAATCTCCCCAGCATTTT
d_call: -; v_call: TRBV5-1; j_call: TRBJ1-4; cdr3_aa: CASSLAGGLSEKLFF; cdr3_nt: TGCGCCAGCAGCTTGGCCGGGGGATTGAGCGAAAAACTGTTTTTT
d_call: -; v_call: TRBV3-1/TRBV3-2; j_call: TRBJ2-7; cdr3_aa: CASSQQTGSYEQYF; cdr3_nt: TGTGCCAGCAGCCAACAGACAGGTTCCTACGAGCAGTACTTC
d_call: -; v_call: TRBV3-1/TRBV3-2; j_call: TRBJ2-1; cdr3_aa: CASSRFGGSYNEQFF; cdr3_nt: TGTGCCAGCAGCCGTTTTGGGGGTAGTTACAATGAGCAGTTCTTC
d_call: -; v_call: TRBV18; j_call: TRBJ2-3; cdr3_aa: CASSPQGTDTQYF; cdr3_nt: TGTGCCAGCTCACCCCAGGGAACAGATACGCAGTATTTT
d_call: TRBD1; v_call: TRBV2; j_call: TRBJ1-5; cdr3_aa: CASRGQGNQPQHF; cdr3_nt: TGTGCCAGCAGGGGACAGGGGAATCAGCCCCAGCATTTT
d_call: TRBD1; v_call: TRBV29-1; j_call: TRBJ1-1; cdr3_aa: CSVEPQRGTGVEAFF; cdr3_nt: TGCAGCGTTGAGCCCCAGCGAGGGACAGGGGTTGAAGCTTTCTTT
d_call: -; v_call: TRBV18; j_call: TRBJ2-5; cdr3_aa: CASSPRETQYF; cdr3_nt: TGTGCCAGCTCACCACGAGAGACCCAGTACTTC
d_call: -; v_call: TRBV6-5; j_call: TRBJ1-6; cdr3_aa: CASRPGNSPLHF; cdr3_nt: TGTGCCAGCAGACCAGGGAATTCACCCCTCCACTTT
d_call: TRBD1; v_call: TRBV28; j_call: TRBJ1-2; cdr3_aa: CASSAGGANYGYTF; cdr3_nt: TGTGCCAGCAGTGCAGGGGGGGCTAACTATGGCTACACCTTC
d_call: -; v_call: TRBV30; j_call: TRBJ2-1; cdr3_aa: CATSQGSYNEQFF; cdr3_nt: TGTGCCACCTCCCAGGGTTCCTACAATGAGCAGTTCTTC
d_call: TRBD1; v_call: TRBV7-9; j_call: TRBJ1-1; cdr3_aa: CASTSFRDRGPLGNTEAFF; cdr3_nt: TGTGCCAGCACCTCCTTCCGGGACAGGGGACCCCTGGGGAACACTGAAGCTTTCTTT
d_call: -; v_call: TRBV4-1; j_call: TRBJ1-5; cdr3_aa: CASSQDGRNNQPQHF; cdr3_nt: TGCGCCAGCAGCCAAGATGGACGGAACAATCAGCCCCAGCATTTT
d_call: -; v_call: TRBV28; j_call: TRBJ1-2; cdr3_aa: CASESPRWYGYTF; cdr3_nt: TGTGCCAGCGAGTCTCCCCGGTGGTATGGCTACACCTTC
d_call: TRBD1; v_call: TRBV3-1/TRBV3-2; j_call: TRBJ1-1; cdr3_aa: CASTRGRGTEAFF; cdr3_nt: TGTGCCAGCACCAGGGGGCGGGGAACTGAAGCTTTCTTT
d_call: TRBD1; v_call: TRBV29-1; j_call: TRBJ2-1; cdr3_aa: CSTLDRGYLDEQFF; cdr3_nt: TGCAGCACCTTGGACAGGGGGTATCTGGATGAGCAGTTCTTC
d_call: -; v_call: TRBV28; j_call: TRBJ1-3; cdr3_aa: CASSLYPWGSGNTIYF; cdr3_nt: TGTGCCAGCAGTTTATATCCGTGGGGATCTGGAAACACCATATATTTT
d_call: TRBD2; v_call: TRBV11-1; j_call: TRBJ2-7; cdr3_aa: CARLRGLANSSYEQYF; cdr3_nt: TGTGCCAGGTTACGGGGACTAGCGAATAGCTCCTACGAGCAGTACTTC
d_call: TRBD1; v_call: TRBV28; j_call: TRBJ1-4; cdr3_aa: CASSGPGTGTEKLFF; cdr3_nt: TGTGCCAGCAGTGGACCCGGGACAGGGACCGAAAAACTGTTTTTT